Listed below are T cell receptor beta chains from one sample, sequenced in a study of metastatic and nonmetastatic thyroid tumors. TCRdb called clones again from the PCR reads with MiXCR. The sample yields about 90,000 clones, approximately 9% seen once. Sequenced sample: blood. All receptors come from a female donor with papillary thyroid cancer or a benign thyroid nodule (not recorded which). Some clones in this sample may be carry-over from other donors' samples. Both conserved end residues are part of each CDR3. Each record gives: J gene, D gene, V gene, CDR3 protein. The D gene is left open where the match is weak.

J: TRBJ1-4
D: NA
V: TRBV19
CDR3: CASSNEITGVFF

J: TRBJ2-1
D: TRBD2
V: TRBV3-1
CDR3: CASSPRTSGGARNEQFF

J: TRBJ1-4
D: NA
V: TRBV7-2
CDR3: CASSLGGDAEKLFF

J: TRBJ1-2
D: NA
V: TRBV2
CDR3: CASSEAGDGYTF

J: TRBJ1-6
D: NA
V: TRBV10-3
CDR3: CAISETGIGSPLHF

J: TRBJ2-7
D: NA
V: TRBV5-6
CDR3: CASSLIDTYEQYF

J: TRBJ2-7
D: TRBD1
V: TRBV7-8
CDR3: CASSFTIFPGQGNEQYF

J: TRBJ2-7
D: NA
V: TRBV6-1
CDR3: CASSYSAYEQYF

J: TRBJ2-3
D: NA
V: TRBV4-1
CDR3: CASSQALVDTQYF

J: TRBJ1-4
D: NA
V: TRBV7-2
CDR3: CASSSDRATNEKLFF

J: TRBJ2-3
D: NA
V: TRBV12-3/TRBV12-4
CDR3: CASTNKGHTQYF

J: TRBJ2-1
D: TRBD2
V: TRBV20-1
CDR3: CSARERAGGPVEQFF

J: TRBJ1-5
D: NA
V: TRBV24-1
CDR3: CATSGSGGTENQPQHF

J: TRBJ2-7
D: TRBD1
V: TRBV6-1
CDR3: CASSVGQGNYEQYF

J: TRBJ2-5
D: TRBD1
V: TRBV5-4
CDR3: CASSSTGGAGETQYF

J: TRBJ1-6
D: TRBD1
V: TRBV6-4
CDR3: CASSDGTGNSPLHF

J: TRBJ1-4
D: NA
V: TRBV9
CDR3: CASSVEQGDEKLFF

J: TRBJ2-1
D: NA
V: TRBV20-1
CDR3: CSAHGRLYNEQFF

J: TRBJ1-1
D: NA
V: TRBV12-3/TRBV12-4
CDR3: CASSDRRVTEAFF

J: TRBJ2-5
D: NA
V: TRBV11-3
CDR3: CASSLDLRGTQYF

J: TRBJ2-5
D: NA
V: TRBV7-3
CDR3: CASSLSRDNRETQYF

J: TRBJ2-3
D: NA
V: TRBV2
CDR3: CASSAFTDTQYF

J: TRBJ1-6
D: NA
V: TRBV12-3/TRBV12-4
CDR3: CASSLALDVNSPLHF

J: TRBJ1-3
D: NA
V: TRBV18
CDR3: CASSPQPLSGNTIYF

J: TRBJ2-7
D: NA
V: TRBV18
CDR3: CASSGTEYTYEQYF

J: TRBJ2-7
D: TRBD1
V: TRBV15
CDR3: CATSREQGAYEQYF

J: TRBJ1-4
D: NA
V: TRBV12-3/TRBV12-4
CDR3: CASGPTGPRVEKLFF

J: TRBJ1-1
D: NA
V: TRBV2
CDR3: CAISEVWTGQAFF

J: TRBJ1-5
D: TRBD1
V: TRBV6-1
CDR3: CASSVRQGGNQPQHF

J: TRBJ2-7
D: NA
V: TRBV7-9
CDR3: CASSSRASYEQYF

J: TRBJ1-2
D: NA
V: TRBV6-1
CDR3: CATRPQRGGYTF

J: TRBJ2-1
D: NA
V: TRBV27
CDR3: CASTQTGYNEQFF

J: TRBJ2-7
D: NA
V: TRBV11-2
CDR3: CASSLDRPTDEQYF

J: TRBJ2-2
D: NA
V: TRBV11-2
CDR3: CASSPLLEGELFF

J: TRBJ1-2
D: NA
V: TRBV20-1
CDR3: CSARGYSSNYGYTF

J: TRBJ1-2
D: TRBD1
V: TRBV28
CDR3: CASRQGGDLDSYTF

J: TRBJ1-5
D: TRBD1
V: TRBV6-6
CDR3: CASRGHRGPSSSNQPQHF

J: TRBJ2-7
D: TRBD1
V: TRBV28
CDR3: CASSLEGAKQYF

J: TRBJ2-5
D: NA
V: TRBV12-3/TRBV12-4
CDR3: CASSLSLQQETQYF